The source of this TCR beta chain is a study of T-cell reconstitution after alpha-beta-depleted transplantation in children. Notes on the study in general: The study reportedly traced alpha-beta T cells about two months after transplant to several hundred expanded graft clones. A year had passed since transplant, and T-cell counts and diversity by then came mostly from newly produced T cells. Surviving recipient cells, namely T cells and thymic progenitors, were the source of high day-60 TCRbeta diversity in some patients.

By proportion, this clonotype is medium-sized. Its antigen remains unknown. Library preparation (for TCRbeta) was performed with unique molecular identifiers. TCRdb independently ran MiXCR on the PCR reads; one entry per CDR3 protein. Found here are some 200,000 distinct CDR3 sequences, 5% to 7.5% of them singletons; the top ten hold roughly 4.8%. The sample here was PBMCs, taken before TCRalphabeta/CD19-depleted stem cell transplant. The TCR originated in a girl less than two years old with combined immunodeficiency, due to receive a stem cell transplant.

CDR3 coding DNA: TGCGCCAGCGGCAGCGGGGTTTCGTCCTACGAGCAGTACTTC. It specifies CASGSGVSSYEQYF. This chain links TRBV5-1 with TRBJ2-7; 7 positions match TRBD2. With V trimmed by 7 bases and J by 1 base, 8 bases remained unmatched. The CDR3 runs 14 residues. Germline CDR1 is SGHRS and CDR2 is YFSETQ.